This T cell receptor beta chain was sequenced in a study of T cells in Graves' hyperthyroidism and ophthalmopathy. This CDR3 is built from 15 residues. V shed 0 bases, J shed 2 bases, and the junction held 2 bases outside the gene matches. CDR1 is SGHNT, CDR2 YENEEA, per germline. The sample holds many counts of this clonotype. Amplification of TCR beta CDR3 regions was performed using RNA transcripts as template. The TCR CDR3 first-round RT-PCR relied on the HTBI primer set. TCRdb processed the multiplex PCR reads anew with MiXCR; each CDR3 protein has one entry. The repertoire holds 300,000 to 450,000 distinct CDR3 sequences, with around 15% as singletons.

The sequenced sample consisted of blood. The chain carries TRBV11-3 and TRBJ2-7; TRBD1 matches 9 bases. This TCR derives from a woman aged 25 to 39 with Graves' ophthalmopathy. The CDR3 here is CASSLDGTGTYEQYF. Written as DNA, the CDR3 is TGTGCCAGCAGCTTAGATGGGACAGGGACCTACGAGCAGTACTTC. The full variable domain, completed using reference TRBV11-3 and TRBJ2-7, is EAGVVQSPRYKIIEKKQPVAFWCNPISGHNTLYWYLQNLGQGPELLIRYENEEAVDDSQLPKDRFSAERLKGVDSTLKIQPAELGDSAVYLCASSLDGTGTYEQYFGPGTRLTVT.